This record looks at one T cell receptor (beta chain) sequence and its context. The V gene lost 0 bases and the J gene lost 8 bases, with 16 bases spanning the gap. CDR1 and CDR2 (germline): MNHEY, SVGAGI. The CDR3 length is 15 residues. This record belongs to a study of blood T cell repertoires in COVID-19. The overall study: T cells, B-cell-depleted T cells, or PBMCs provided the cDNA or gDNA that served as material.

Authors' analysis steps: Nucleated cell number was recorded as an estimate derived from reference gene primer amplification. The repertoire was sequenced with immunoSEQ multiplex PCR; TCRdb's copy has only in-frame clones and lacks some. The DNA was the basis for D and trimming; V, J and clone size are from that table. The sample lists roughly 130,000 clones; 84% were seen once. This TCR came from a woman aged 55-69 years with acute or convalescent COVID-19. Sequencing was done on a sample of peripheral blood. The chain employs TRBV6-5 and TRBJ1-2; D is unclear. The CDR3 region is CASSYSISGSWGYTF. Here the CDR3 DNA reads TGTGCCAGCAGTTACTCCATCTCGGGGTCGTGGGGCTACACCTTC.